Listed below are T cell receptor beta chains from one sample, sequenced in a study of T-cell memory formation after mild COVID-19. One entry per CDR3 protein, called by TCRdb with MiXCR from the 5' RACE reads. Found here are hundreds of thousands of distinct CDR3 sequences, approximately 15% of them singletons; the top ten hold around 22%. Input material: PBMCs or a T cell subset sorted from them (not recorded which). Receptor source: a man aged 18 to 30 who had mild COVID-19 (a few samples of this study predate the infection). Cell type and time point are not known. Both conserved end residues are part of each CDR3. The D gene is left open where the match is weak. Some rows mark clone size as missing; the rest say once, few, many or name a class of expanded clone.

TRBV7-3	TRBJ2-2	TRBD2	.	CASSLNSGANTGELFF	TGTGCCAGCAGCTTAAATAGCGGGGCGAACACCGGGGAGCTGTTTTTT
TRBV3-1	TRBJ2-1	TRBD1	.	CASSLGIRGPNEQFF	TGTGCCAGCAGCCTAGGTATCAGGGGGCCCAATGAGCAGTTCTTC
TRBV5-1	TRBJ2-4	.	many	CASSQGTPAKNIQYF	TGCGCCAGCAGCCAAGGGACGCCCGCCAAAAACATTCAGTACTTC
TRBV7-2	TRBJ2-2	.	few	CASSQLRGIGGELFF	TGTGCCAGCAGCCAGCTCCGGGGGATCGGCGGGGAGCTGTTTTTT
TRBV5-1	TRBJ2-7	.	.	CASSTAGLSYEQYF	TGCGCCAGCAGCACGGCGGGACTGAGCTACGAGCAGTACTTC
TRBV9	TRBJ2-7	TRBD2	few	CASSVAGRGIDEQYF	TGTGCCAGCAGCGTAGCGGGGCGGGGGATCGACGAGCAGTACTTC
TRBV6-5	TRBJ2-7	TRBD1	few	CASSYSGTAYEQYF	TGTGCCAGCAGTTACTCCGGGACAGCTTACGAGCAGTACTTC
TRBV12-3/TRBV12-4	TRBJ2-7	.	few	CASSPGDSFYEQYF	TGTGCCAGCAGCCCGGGGGACAGTTTCTACGAGCAGTACTTC
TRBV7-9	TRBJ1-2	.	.	CASSLGQGSDIYGYTF	TGTGCCAGCAGCTTAGGCCAGGGTTCGGACATCTATGGCTACACCTTC
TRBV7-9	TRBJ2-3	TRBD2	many	CASSPLGRGTTDTQYF	TGTGCCAGCAGCCCCCTGGGGCGGGGGACCACAGATACGCAGTATTTT
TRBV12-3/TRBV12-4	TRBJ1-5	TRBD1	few	CASSLNLGGRQPQHF	TGTGCCAGCAGTTTAAATCTAGGGGGCCGTCAGCCCCAGCATTTT
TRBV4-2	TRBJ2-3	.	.	CASSQVDSTDTQYF	TGTGCCAGCAGCCAAGTTGACAGCACAGATACGCAGTATTTT
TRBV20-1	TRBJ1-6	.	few	CSAPRDLNSPLHF	TGCAGTGCACCCCGGGATCTAAATTCACCCCTCCACTTT
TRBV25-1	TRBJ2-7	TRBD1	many	CASSEGNRGVYEQYF	TGTGCCAGCAGTGAAGGTAACAGGGGGGTGTACGAGCAGTACTTC
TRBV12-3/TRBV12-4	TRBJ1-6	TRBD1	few	CATSPQGANSPLHF	TGTGCCACCTCACCACAGGGGGCCAATTCACCCCTCCACTTT
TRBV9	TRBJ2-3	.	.	CASSVAVSTDTQYF	TGTGCCAGCAGCGTAGCCGTTAGCACAGATACGCAGTATTTT
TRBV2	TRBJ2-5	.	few	CASSQTRDSETQYF	TGTGCCAGCAGTCAGACTAGGGACTCAGAGACCCAGTACTTC
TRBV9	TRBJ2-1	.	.	CASSVVWGSYNEQFF	TGTGCCAGCAGCGTAGTCTGGGGCTCCTACAATGAGCAGTTCTTC
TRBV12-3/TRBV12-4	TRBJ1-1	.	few	CASSWGTELLAEAFF	TGTGCCAGCAGTTGGGGGACGGAACTACTCGCTGAAGCTTTCTTT
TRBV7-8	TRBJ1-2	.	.	CASSPRNGGYTF	TGTGCCAGCAGCCCCCGAAACGGGGGCTACACCTTC
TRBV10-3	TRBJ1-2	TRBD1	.	CAISEMTGGEGYTF	TGTGCCATCAGTGAGATGACAGGGGGTGAAGGCTACACCTTC
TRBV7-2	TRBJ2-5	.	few	CASSPTGARETQYF	TGTGCCAGCAGCCCGACCGGGGCTCGGGAGACCCAGTACTTC
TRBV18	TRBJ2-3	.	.	CASSPGGGDTQYF	TGTGCCAGCTCCCCCGGCGGAGGGGATACGCAGTATTTT
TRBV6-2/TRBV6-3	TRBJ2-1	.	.	CASSPSGREQFF	TGTGCCAGCAGCCCCTCGGGCCGGGAGCAGTTCTTC
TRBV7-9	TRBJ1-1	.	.	CASSLLRGPNTEAFF	TGTGCCAGCAGCCTGCTCAGGGGTCCGAACACTGAAGCTTTCTTT
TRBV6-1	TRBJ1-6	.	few	CASGAPSSYNSPLHF	TGTGCCAGTGGGGCTCCGAGCTCCTATAATTCACCCCTCCACTTT
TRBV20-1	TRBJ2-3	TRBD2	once	CSARGLGSSGETDTQYF	TGCAGTGCTAGAGGCCTAGGGAGTAGCGGGGAGACAGATACGCAGTATTTT
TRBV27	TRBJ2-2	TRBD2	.	CASKGAPGLAGGPGELFF	TGTGCCAGCAAAGGAGCCCCGGGACTAGCGGGGGGGCCCGGGGAGCTGTTTTTT
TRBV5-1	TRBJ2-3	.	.	CASSQWALRDDTQYF	TGCGCCAGCAGTCAGTGGGCTCTAAGGGATGATACGCAGTATTTT
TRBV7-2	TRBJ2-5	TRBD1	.	CASSFRPGTGGSETQYF	TGTGCCAGCAGCTTCCGCCCCGGGACAGGGGGCTCAGAGACCCAGTACTTC
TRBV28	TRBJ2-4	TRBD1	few	CASSPGQGGKAKNIQYF	TGTGCCAGCAGTCCCGGACAGGGGGGTAAGGCCAAAAACATTCAGTACTTC
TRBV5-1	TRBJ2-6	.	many	CASSLPGANVLTF	TGCGCCAGCAGCCTGCCCGGGGCCAACGTCCTGACTTTC
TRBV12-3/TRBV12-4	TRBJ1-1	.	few	CASTRRGGWDTEAFF	TGTGCCAGCACCCGCCGGGGAGGTTGGGACACTGAAGCTTTCTTT
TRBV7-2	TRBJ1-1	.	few	CASSYARVKGTEKAFF	TGTGCCAGCAGCTACGCAAGGGTAAAAGGGACGGAAAAAGCTTTCTTT
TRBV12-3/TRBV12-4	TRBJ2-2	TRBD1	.	CASSTTGTGETGELFF	TGTGCCAGCAGTACGACCGGGACAGGGGAGACCGGGGAGCTGTTTTTT
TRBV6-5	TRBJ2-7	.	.	CASRMGPDYEQYF	TGTGCCAGCAGAATGGGACCAGACTACGAGCAGTACTTC
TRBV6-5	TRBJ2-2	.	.	CASSYRLITGELFF	TGTGCCAGCAGTTACCGGCTGATTACCGGGGAGCTGTTTTTT
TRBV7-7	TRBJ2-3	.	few	CASSSSPGTHNTQYF	TGTGCTAGCAGCTCCTCACCTGGGACTCACAATACGCAGTATTTT
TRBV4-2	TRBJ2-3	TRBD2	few	CASSQDGLAGGNTDTQYF	TGTGCCAGCAGCCAAGACGGGCTAGCGGGGGGAAACACAGATACGCAGTATTTT
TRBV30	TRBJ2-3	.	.	CAWSVRGPRGDTQYF	TGTGCCTGGAGTGTGCGGGGGCCCCGGGGAGATACGCAGTATTTT
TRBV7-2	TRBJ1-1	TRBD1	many	CASSLSVGQPEAFF	TGTGCCAGCAGCTTAAGTGTGGGACAGCCTGAAGCTTTCTTT
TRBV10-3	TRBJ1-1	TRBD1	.	CAISHELGTGFTAFF	TGTGCCATCAGTCATGAGCTGGGGACAGGGTTTACAGCTTTCTTT
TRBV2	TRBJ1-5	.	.	CASRPWGKRIRQPQHF	TGTGCCAGCAGGCCGTGGGGTAAGAGAATCCGACAGCCCCAGCATTTT
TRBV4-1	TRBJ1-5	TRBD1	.	CASSPQGTGGNQPQHF	TGCGCCAGCAGCCCCCAAGGGACAGGGGGTAATCAGCCCCAGCATTTT
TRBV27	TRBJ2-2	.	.	CASSFGLPGTDHTGELFF	TGTGCCAGCAGTTTTGGGCTCCCAGGGACCGATCACACCGGGGAGCTGTTTTTT
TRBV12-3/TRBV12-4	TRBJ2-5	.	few	CASSLGYRARSYQETQYF	TGTGCCAGCAGTTTAGGGTATCGGGCCAGGAGTTACCAAGAGACCCAGTACTTC
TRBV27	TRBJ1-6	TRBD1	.	CASSLAYYPGTGVDSPLHF	TGTGCCAGCAGTTTAGCCTATTATCCCGGGACAGGGGTTGATTCACCCCTCCACTTT
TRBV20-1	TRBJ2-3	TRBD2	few	CSGGGGAADTQYF	TGCAGTGGGGGCGGGGGGGCTGCAGATACGCAGTATTTT
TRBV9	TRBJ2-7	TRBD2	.	CASSLRTSGVEQYF	TGTGCCAGCAGCCTTCGGACTAGCGGGGTCGAGCAGTACTTC
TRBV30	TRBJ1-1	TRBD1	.	CAWSPLQGANVNTEAFF	TGTGCCTGGAGTCCCCTCCAGGGGGCGAATGTTAACACTGAAGCTTTCTTT
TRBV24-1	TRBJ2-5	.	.	CATSDQNPRTGQETQYF	TGTGCCACCAGTGATCAAAACCCCCGGACCGGACAAGAGACCCAGTACTTC
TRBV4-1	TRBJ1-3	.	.	CASSLGGTGNTIYF	TGCGCCAGCAGCCTCGGGGGGACTGGAAACACCATATATTTT
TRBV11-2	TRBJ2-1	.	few	CASRGLAFNEQFF	TGTGCCAGCAGGGGCCTAGCGTTCAATGAGCAGTTCTTC
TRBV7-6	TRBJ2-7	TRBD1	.	CASSPRRGQGQYEQYF	TGTGCCAGCAGCCCTAGGAGGGGACAGGGACAATACGAGCAGTACTTC
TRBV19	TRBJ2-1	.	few	CASSRGQQGWNNEQFF	TGTGCCAGTAGCCGGGGGCAACAGGGATGGAACAATGAGCAGTTCTTC
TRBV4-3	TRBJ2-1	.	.	CASSQESRDGEQFF	TGCGCCAGCAGCCAAGAAAGTCGGGACGGTGAGCAGTTCTTC
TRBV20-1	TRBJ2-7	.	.	CSARDSAGPEQYF	TGCAGTGCTAGAGATTCGGCAGGGCCCGAGCAGTACTTC
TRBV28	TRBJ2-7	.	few	CASSLTQTVYEQYF	TGTGCCAGCAGTCTGACACAGACCGTATACGAGCAGTACTTC